This T cell receptor (beta chain) originates from a study of T cell responses to AZD1222 COVID-19 vaccine. Findings of the study overall: Only five to seven AZD1222 recipients tested seropositive at baseline. Clonal diversity may have been underestimated in mostly white British donors. No repertoire was sampled before or during the peak T cell response, only after it.

For this clone: Its antigen is not known.

Researchers grouped second doses given at about 4 or about 12 weeks into one pool. CDR3 length equals 15 residues. Deletions cut 3 bases from V and 8 bases from J, with 14 bases between. CDR1 and CDR2 from the germline V gene are LNHNV and YYDKDF (reference sequence). The data were produced by immunoSEQ multiplex PCR, yet TCRdb's version contains in-frame clones alone and is incomplete. The table includes fewer than 150,000 clones, roughly 90% detected once. This TCR was sampled from an adult who received the AZD1222 COVID-19 vaccine. Here the sequenced sample was peripheral blood, taken 28 days after the second AZD1222 dose. The chain couples TRBV15 to TRBJ1-6; D not certain. CDR3 coding DNA: TGTGCCACCAGCAGGGGCGGACCCTCGGATTCACCCCTCCACTTT. This gives the protein CATSRGGPSDSPLHF.